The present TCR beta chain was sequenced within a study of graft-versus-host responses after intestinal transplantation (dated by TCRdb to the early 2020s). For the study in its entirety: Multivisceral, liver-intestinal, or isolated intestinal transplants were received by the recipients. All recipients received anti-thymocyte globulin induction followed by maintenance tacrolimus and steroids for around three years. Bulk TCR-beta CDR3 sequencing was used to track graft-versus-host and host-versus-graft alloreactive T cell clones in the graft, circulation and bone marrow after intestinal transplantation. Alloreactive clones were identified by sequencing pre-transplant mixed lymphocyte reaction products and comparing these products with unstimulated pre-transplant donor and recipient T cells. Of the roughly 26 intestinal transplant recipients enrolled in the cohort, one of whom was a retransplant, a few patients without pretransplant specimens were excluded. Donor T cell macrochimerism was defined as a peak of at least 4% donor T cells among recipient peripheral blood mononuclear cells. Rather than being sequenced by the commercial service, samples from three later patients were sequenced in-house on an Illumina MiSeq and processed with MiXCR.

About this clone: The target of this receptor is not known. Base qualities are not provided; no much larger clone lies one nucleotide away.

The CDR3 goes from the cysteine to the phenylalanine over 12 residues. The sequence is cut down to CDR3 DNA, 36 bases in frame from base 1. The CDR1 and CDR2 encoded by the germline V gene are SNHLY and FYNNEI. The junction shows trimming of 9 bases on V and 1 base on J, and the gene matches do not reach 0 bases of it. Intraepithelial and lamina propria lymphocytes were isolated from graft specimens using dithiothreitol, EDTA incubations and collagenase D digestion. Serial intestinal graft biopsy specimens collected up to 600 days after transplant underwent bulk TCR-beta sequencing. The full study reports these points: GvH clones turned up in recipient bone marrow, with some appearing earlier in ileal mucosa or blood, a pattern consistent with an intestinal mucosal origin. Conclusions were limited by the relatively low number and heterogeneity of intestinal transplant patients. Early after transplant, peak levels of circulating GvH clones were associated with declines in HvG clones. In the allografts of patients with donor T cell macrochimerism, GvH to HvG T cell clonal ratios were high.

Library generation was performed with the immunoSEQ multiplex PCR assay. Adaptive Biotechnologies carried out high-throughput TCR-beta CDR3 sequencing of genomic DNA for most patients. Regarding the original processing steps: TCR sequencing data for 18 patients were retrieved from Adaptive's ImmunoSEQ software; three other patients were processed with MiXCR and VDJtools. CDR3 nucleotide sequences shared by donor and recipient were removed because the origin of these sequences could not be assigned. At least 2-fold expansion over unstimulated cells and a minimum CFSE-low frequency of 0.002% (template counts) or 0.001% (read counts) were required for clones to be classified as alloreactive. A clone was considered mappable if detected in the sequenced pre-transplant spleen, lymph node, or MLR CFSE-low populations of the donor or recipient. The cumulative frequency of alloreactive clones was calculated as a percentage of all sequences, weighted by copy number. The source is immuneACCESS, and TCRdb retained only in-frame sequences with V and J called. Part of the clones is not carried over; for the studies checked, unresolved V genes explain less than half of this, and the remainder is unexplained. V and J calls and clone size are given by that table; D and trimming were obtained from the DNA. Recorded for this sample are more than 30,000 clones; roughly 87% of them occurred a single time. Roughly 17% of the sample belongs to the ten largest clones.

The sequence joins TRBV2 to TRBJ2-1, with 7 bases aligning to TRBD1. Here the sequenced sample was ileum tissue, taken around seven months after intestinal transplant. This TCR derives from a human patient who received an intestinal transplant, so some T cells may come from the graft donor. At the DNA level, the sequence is TGTGCCAGGACAGGGTCCTACAATGAGCAGTTCTTC. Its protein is CARTGSYNEQFF.